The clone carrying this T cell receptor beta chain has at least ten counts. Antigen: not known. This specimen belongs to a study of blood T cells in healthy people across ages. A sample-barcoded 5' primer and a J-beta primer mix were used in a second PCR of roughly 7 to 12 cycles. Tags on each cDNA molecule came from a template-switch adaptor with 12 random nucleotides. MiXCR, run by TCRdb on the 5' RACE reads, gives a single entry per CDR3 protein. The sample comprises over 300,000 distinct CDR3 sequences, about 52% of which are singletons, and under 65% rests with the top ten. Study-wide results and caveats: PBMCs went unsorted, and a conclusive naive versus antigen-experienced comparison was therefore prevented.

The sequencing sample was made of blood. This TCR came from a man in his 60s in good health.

In DNA, the CDR3 is TGTGCCAGCAGCCGACAGACAGGGGCCGAACCGGAGCAGTACTTC. Amino acid sequence: CASSRQTGAEPEQYF. This chain uses TRBV28 with TRBJ2-7; 8 bases are a match to TRBD1. The ends lost 6 bases at V and 7 bases at J; junction bases unmatched: 14. Germline values: CDR1 MDHEN, CDR2 SYDVKM. The CDR3 sequence is 15 residues long.